This paragraph covers one T cell receptor beta chain sequence. This sample is drawn from a study of T cell responses to AZD1222 COVID-19 vaccine. CDR3 size: 14 residues. CDR1 SEHNR and CDR2 FQNEAQ come from the germline V gene (reference sequence). V shed 6 bases, J shed 8 bases, and the junction held 6 bases outside the gene matches. Clones were sequenced by immunoSEQ multiplex PCR, and TCRdb holds only the in-frame ones, with some missing. The sample carries tens of thousands of clones, more than 75% recorded once. This chain joins TRBV7-9 and TRBJ1-6; 8 bases fit TRBD1. The clonotype originates from an adult in good health. The material was peripheral blood, obtained on day 0 of AZD1222 vaccination. The CDR3 spells CASSQGQGDSPLHF. DNA of the CDR3: TGTGCCAGCAGTCAAGGACAGGGAGATTCACCCCTCCACTTT. The full variable domain, rest sourced from reference TRBV7-9 and TRBJ1-6, is DTGVSQNPRHKITKRGQNVTFRCDPISEHNRLYWYRQTLGQGPEFLTYFQNEAQLEKSRLLSDRFSAERPKGSFSTLEIQRTEQGDSAMYLCASSQGQGDSPLHFGNGTRLTVT.